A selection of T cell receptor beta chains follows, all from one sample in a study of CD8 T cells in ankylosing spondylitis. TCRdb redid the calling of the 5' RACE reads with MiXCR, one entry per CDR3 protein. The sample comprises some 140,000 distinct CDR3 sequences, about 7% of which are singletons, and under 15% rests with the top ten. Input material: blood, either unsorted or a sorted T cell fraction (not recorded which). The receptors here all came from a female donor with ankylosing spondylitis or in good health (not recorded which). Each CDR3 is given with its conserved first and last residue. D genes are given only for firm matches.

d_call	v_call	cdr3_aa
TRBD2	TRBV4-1	CASSHRGGTSGTSSYNEQFF
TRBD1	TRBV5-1	CASSPGQGWDTEAFF
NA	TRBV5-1	CASSSFPDTFTEAFF
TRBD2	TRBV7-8	CASSWDYTGYEQFF
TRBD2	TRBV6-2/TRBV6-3	CASSPGTSGGANTQYF
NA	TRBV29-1	CSATSDFYEQYF
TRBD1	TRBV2	CATAPPGQGIGGELFF
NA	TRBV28	CASSRQTYEQYF
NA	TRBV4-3	CASSQVGDSYEQYF
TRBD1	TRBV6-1	CASSRGTGYRPQHF
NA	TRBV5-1	CASSLAGKALMNTEAFF
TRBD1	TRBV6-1	CASSIGQAGPGYTF
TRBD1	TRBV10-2	CASSGGTGSQPQHF
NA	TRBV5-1	CASSLGGLDEQYF
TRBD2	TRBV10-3	CAISLRLAGDYSYNEQFF
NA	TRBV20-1	CSARGTGSETQYF
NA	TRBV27	CATQRFKSSYNEQFF
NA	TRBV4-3	CASSITQSPNNEQFF
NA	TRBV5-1	CASSPEQGGEQFF
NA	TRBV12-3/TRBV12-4	CASSLRAGAGGNTIYF
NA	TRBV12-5	CASGFEGWNQPQHF
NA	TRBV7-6	CASSPAPLGNQPQHF
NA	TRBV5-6	CASSLVGTEAFF
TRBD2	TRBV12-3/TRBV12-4	CASSFVGLAVYEQYF
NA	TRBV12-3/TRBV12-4	CASRERGANNEQFF
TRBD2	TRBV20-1	CSARAGGGAREQFF
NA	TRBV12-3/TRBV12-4	CASSSQGLGQPQHF
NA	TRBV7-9	CAGYYEQYF
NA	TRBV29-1	CSVSDGNTEAFF
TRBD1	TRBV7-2	CASSLGTGAGNSPLHF
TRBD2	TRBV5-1	CASSTSGGVSSYNEQFF
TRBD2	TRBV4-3	CASSQDVRGGSYNEQFF
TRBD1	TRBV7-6	CASSLWDRTEAFF
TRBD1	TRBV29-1	CSVVQGLNTEAFF